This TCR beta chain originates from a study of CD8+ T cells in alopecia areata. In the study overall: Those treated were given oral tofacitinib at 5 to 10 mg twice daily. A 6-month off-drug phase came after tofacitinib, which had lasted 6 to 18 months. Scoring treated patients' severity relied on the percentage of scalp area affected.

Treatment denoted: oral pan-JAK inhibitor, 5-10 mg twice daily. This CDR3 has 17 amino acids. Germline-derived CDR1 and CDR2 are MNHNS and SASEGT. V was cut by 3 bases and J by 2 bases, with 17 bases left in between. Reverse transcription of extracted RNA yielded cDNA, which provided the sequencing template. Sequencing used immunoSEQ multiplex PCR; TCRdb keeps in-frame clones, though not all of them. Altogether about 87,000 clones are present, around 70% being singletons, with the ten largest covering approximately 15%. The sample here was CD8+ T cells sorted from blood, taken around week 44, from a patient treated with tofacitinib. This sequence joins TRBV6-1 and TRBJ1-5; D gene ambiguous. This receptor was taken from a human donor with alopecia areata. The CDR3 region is CASSDVPPVDRNQPQHF. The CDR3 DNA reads TGTGCCAGCAGTGATGTTCCCCCCGTAGATCGCAATCAGCCCCAGCATTTT.